This T cell receptor (beta chain) came from a study of OX40 agonist ivuxolimab in advanced cancers. The ends were cut back, 1 base at V and 6 bases at J, with 13 bases in the middle. CDR1 is SEHNR, CDR2 FQNEAQ, per germline (reference sequence). The CDR3 length is 15 residues. The assay was immunoSEQ multiplex PCR, and TCRdb's table has in-frame clones only and misses some. In the table there are some 130,000 clones, approximately 94% of which are singletons. Sequencing was performed on CD4+ or CD8+ T cells sorted from blood, taken in a trial of the OX40 agonist ivuxolimab. The chain combines TRBV7-9 with TRBJ1-5; possible D gene TRBD1, 5 bases. The source of this sequence is an adult with an advanced solid tumor such as melanoma, head and neck, liver or kidney cancer. The CDR3, as DNA: TGTGCCAGCAGCTTAGGAAGTGGGGCGGCTCAGCCCCAGCATTTT. It codes for CASSLGSGAAQPQHF.